The 18 T cell receptor beta chains in this list originate from one sample, sequenced in a study of T-cell memory formation after mild COVID-19. TCRdb re-called the 5' RACE reads with MiXCR, one entry per CDR3 protein. The repertoire has roughly 580,000 distinct CDR3 sequences, about a sixth of them found once; the top ten carry about 12%. Material for sequencing was PBMCs or a T cell subset sorted from them (not recorded which). Receptor source: an adult woman who had mild COVID-19 (a few samples of this study predate the infection). Cell type and time point are not known.

The chain joins TRBV5-1 to TRBJ1-2; D is unresolved. The CDR3 has 19 amino acids. Germline CDR1 SGHRS, CDR2 YFSETQ. V lost 1 base and J 3 bases, leaving 25 bases between the germline ends. The DNA of the CDR3 is TGCGCCAGCAGCTTGTACCCCCTCCCAGACCCTCGGTATGACTATGGCTACACCTTC. Its translation is CASSLYPLPDPRYDYGYTF.

V is TRBV11-2 and J is TRBJ2-3; 10 bases fit TRBD2. CDR1 and CDR2 from the germline V gene are SGHAT and FQNNGV. Germline trimming cut 8 bases from V and 7 bases from J; bases unmatched to any gene: 12. CDR3 size: 15 residues. The CDR3 loop reads CASGRLRTSGHTQYF. In DNA, the CDR3 is TGTGCCAGCGGTAGACTAAGGACTAGCGGCCATACGCAGTATTTT. Combining the CDR3 with reference TRBV11-2 and TRBJ2-3 gives the whole variable domain EAGVAQSPRYKIIEKRQSVAFWCNPISGHATLYWYQQILGQGPKLLIQFQNNGVVDDSQLPKDRFSAERLKGVDSTLKIQPAKLEDSAVYLCASGRLRTSGHTQYFGPGTRLTVL.

The chain employs TRBV15 and TRBJ2-7, with D perhaps being TRBD1 or TRBD2 (5 bases each). Per germline, CDR1 LNHNV and CDR2 YYDKDF (reference sequence). The CDR3 has 14 residues. The ends were cut back, 1 base at V and 8 bases at J, with 15 bases in the middle. The CDR3 DNA reads TGTGCCACCAGCAGAGGAGGGGAACAGAGTAAGCAGTACTTC. This gives the protein CATSRGGEQSKQYF.

The chain carries TRBV7-8 and TRBJ2-2, with D possibly being TRBD1 or TRBD2 (5 bases each). The V and J ends lost 5 bases and 0 bases respectively, with 10 bases between them. The germline V gene encodes CDR1 SGHVS and CDR2 FQNEAQ. The CDR3 is 15 residues long. CDR3 loop: CASSRGSPNTGELFF. The CDR3 bases are TGTGCCAGCAGCCGGGGCTCACCGAACACCGGGGAGCTGTTTTTT.

The rearrangement uses TRBV27 and TRBJ2-3; 7 bases fit TRBD1. The CDR3 contains 15 residues. Trimming at V came to 5 bases and at J to 4 bases, leaving 9 bases not matched to a gene. Looked up from germline, CDR1 is MNHEY and CDR2 is SMNVEV (reference sequence). Written as DNA, the CDR3 is TGTGCCAGCAGTCCCTTTGACAGGGCCGCAGATACGCAGTATTTT. It encodes CASSPFDRAADTQYF.

The chain has TRBV7-8 and TRBJ2-1; D call uncertain. Trimming took 1 base from V and 8 from J, leaving 6 bases between them. This CDR3 region has 12 residues. Germline CDR1 is SGHVS and CDR2 is FQNEAQ. The CDR3 loop is CASSLEIYEQFF. In DNA, the CDR3 is TGTGCCAGCAGCTTAGAAATATATGAGCAGTTCTTC.

V is TRBV5-4 and J is TRBJ1-1; 11 bases fit TRBD1. V dropped 4 bases and J dropped 6; count of bases not matched to a gene: 8. The CDR3 is made up of 15 amino acids. CDR1 SGHNT and CDR2 YYREEE come from the germline V gene (reference sequence). The CDR3 DNA follows: TGTGCCAGCAGCCCCGGACAGGGGGCGCGCTCTGAAGCTTTCTTT. It translates to CASSPGQGARSEAFF.

A few counts support this clonotype. A junction boundary mismatches the germline segment, possibly from a read error. The CDR3 reads CSTGLWGEQFF. The CDR3 nucleotides read TGTTCCACAGGGCTATGGGGTGAGCAGTTCTTC. This rearrangement joins TRBV24-1 to TRBJ2-1, with D tentatively TRBD1 (6 bases). Germline V gives CDR1 KGHDR, CDR2 SFDVKD. This CDR3 spans 11 amino acids.

The V and J genes are TRBV12-3 or TRBV12-4 and TRBJ1-1, with TRBD1 as a possible D gene (6 bases). Trimming stripped 4 bases from V and 1 base from J, with 10 bases between. This CDR3 contains 14 residues. The CDR3 here is CASSWGHQNTEAFF. Written as DNA, the CDR3 is TGTGCCAGCAGTTGGGGACACCAGAACACTGAAGCTTTCTTT.

The V gene is TRBV7-9, the J gene TRBJ2-1; TRBD1 agrees at 7 bases. CDR1 is SEHNR and CDR2 is FQNEAQ in the germline V gene (reference sequence). With 7 bases clipped from V and 8 bases from J, the junction kept 8 bases outside the gene matches. The CDR3 has 13 residues. Here the CDR3 reads CASTILGGDEQFF. The CDR3 DNA follows: TGTGCCAGCACCATCCTAGGGGGCGATGAGCAGTTCTTC.

This clonotype occurred a few times. The gene calls are TRBV11-2 and TRBJ2-1; 10 positions agree with TRBD1. Germline V CDR1 and CDR2: SGHAT, FQNNGV. The CDR3 runs to 15 residues. V was pared by 5 bases and J by 6 bases, with 7 bases of the junction left unmatched. CDR3 region: CASSPDRGPRNEQFF. Written as DNA, the CDR3 is TGTGCCAGCAGCCCAGACAGGGGGCCCCGCAATGAGCAGTTCTTC.

This clonotype was seen more than once but under ten times. The V call is TRBV7-9, the J call TRBJ2-4, with 10 bases aligning to TRBD1. The trim removed 3 bases at V and 3 bases at J, leaving 5 bases unmatched. This CDR3 contains 16 residues. Germline assignment: CDR1 SEHNR and CDR2 FQNEAQ (reference sequence). Here the CDR3 reads CASSLGTGDGKNIQYF. Here the CDR3 DNA reads TGTGCCAGCAGCTTGGGGACAGGGGACGGCAAAAACATTCAGTACTTC.

This chain connects TRBV3-1 to TRBJ1-3, with D perhaps matching TRBD1 (5 bases). The length of the CDR3 is 15 residues. Deletions cut 2 bases from V and 0 bases from J, with 8 bases between. Per the germline V gene, CDR1 is LGHDT and CDR2 is YNNKEL (reference sequence). CDR3 nucleotide sequence: TGTGCCAGCAGCCAAAGGGGATCCTCTGGAAACACCATATATTTT. Translating gives CASSQRGSSGNTIYF. The full variable domain, its missing parts supplied by reference TRBV3-1 and TRBJ1-3, is DTAVSQTPKYLVTQMGNDKSIKCEQNLGHDTMYWYKQDSKKFLKIMFSYNNKELIINETVPNRFSPKSPDKAHLNLHINSLELGDSAVYFCASSQRGSSGNTIYFGEGSWLTVV.

The chain has TRBV30 and TRBJ2-4; D may match TRBD1 or TRBD2 (5 bases each). V was trimmed by 4 bases and J by 7 bases, leaving 17 bases between them. Germline CDR1 is GTSNPN and CDR2 is SVGIG (reference sequence). This CDR3 has 14 residues. The CDR3: CAWTGSRQSNIQYF. The CDR3 coding sequence is TGTGCCTGGACGGGGAGCAGACAGTCGAACATTCAGTACTTC.

The rearrangement links TRBV5-1 to TRBJ2-1; D not resolved. With 0 bases removed from V and 7 bases from J, the gap between germline ends came to 11 bases. CDR1 is SGHRS and CDR2 is YFSETQ in the germline V gene. This CDR3 is built from 14 residues. The CDR3 region is CASSLEISRNEQFF. As DNA, the CDR3 is TGCGCCAGCAGCTTGGAGATTAGCCGGAATGAGCAGTTCTTC.

Only a few counts were recorded for this clonotype. This rearrangement joins TRBV12-3 or TRBV12-4 to TRBJ2-7, with unresolved D. The ends were cut back, 6 bases at V and 5 bases at J, with 8 bases in the middle. The CDR3 is 11 residues long. Here the CDR3 reads CASRESHEQYF. DNA for the CDR3: TGTGCCAGCAGGGAATCCCACGAGCAGTACTTC.

This clonotype was counted only a few times. V and J are TRBV6-5 and TRBJ2-6; maybe TRBD2 (5 bases). Trimming cost V 2 bases and J 0 bases, with 5 bases left between them. The CDR3 sequence is 15 residues long. Germline V gene sequence: CDR1 MNHEY, CDR2 SVGAGI. CDR3 nucleotides: TGTGCCAGCAGTTACGGGAGCTCTGGGGCCAACGTCCTGACTTTC. The encoded protein is CASSYGSSGANVLTF.

This chain links TRBV10-3 with TRBJ1-2, with D perhaps matching TRBD1 (5 bases). V lost 2 bases to trimming and J lost 3 bases, with 13 bases between them. This CDR3 has 15 residues. The germline CDR1 and CDR2 sequences are ENHRY and SYGVKD. CDR3 loop: CAISEPRGGHYGYTF. The CDR3 DNA sequence: TGTGCCATCAGTGAGCCACGGGGGGGTCACTATGGCTACACCTTC.